The sequence of this TCR beta chain was determined in a study of T-cell reconstitution after alpha-beta-depleted transplantation in children. TCRbeta library preparation incorporated unique molecular identifiers. TCRdb recomputed calls from the PCR reads with MiXCR, one row per CDR3 protein. The table shows 130,000 or so distinct CDR3 sequences, with about 9.9% occurring only once. The length of the CDR3 is 15 residues. CDR1 is SGHAT and CDR2 is FQNNGV in the germline V gene. V gave up 1 base and J gave up 3 bases; unmatched junction bases: 4. This clonotype was found a few times. The antigen is not known. Study-wide points: It was reported that alpha-beta T cells came from several hundred expanded graft clones (about two months after transplant). Newly produced T cells mostly provided counts and TCRbeta diversity after one year, as hyperexpanded clones declined. Some patients' high day-60 TCRbeta diversity was traced to surviving recipient T cells and thymic progenitors.

The genes are TRBV11-2 and TRBJ2-7; TRBD2 aligns across 9 bases. The TCR originated in a girl under three years old who had a stem cell transplant for combined immunodeficiency, so the T cells may come from the graft donor. Specimen: PBMCs, mostly from graft donor cells, collected 180 days after TCRalphabeta/CD19-depleted stem cell transplant. The CDR3, as DNA: TGTGCCAGCAGCTTAGGGGCTAGCGGGATCTACGAGCAGTACTTC. It translates to CASSLGASGIYEQYF.